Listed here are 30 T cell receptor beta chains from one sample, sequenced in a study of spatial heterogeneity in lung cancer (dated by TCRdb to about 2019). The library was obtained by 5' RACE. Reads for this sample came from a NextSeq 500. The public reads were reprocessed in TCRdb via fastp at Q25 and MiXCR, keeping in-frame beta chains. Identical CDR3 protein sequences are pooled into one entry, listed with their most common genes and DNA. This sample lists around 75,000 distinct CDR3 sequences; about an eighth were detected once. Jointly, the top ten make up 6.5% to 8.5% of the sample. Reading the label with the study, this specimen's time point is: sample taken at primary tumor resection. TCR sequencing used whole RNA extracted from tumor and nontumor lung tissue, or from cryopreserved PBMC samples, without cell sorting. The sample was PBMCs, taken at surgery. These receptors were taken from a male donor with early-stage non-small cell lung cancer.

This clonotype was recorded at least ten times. The CDR3 nucleotides are TGTGCCAGTTCTCCGGGACAGACTAATTCACCCCTCCACTTT. Its protein is CASSPGQTNSPLHF. This chain connects TRBV3-1 to TRBJ1-6; 7 bases fit TRBD1. This CDR3 region has 14 residues. V shed 9 bases and J 6 bases; nucleotides not matched to a gene: 8. Germline values: CDR1 LGHDT, CDR2 YNNKEL (reference sequence).

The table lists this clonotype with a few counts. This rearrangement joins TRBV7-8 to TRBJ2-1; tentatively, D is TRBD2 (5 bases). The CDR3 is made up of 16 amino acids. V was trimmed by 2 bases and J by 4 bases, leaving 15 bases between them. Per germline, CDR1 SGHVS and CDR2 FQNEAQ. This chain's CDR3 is CASSLYRGIRYNEQFF. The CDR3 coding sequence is TGTGCCAGCAGCTTATACCGAGGGATCCGGTACAATGAGCAGTTCTTC. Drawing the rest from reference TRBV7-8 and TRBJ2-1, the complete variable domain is GAGVSQSPRYKVAKRGQDVALRCDPISGHVSLFWYQQALGQGPEFLTYFQNEAQLDKSGLPSDRFFAERPEGSVSTLKIQRTQQEDSAVYLCASSLYRGIRYNEQFFGPGTRLTVL.

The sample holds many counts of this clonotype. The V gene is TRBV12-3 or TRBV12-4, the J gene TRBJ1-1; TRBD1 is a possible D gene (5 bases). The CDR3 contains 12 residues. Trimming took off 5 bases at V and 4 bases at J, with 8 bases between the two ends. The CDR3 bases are TGTGCCAGCAGTCGGGGGGGCACTGAAGCTTTCTTT. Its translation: CASSRGGTEAFF.

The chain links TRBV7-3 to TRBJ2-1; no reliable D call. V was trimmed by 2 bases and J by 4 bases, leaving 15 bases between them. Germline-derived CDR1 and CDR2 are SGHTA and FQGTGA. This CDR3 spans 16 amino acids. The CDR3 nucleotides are TGTGCCAGCAGCTTAGAACCGACAACAGTGTACAATGAGCAGTTCTTC. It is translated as CASSLEPTTVYNEQFF.

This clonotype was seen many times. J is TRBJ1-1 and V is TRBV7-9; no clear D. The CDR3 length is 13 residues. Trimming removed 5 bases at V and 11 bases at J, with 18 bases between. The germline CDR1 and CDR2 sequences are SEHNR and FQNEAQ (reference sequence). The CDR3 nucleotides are TGTGCCAGCAGCAACACGTTCTCTCCGGAGGCTTTCTTT. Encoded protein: CASSNTFSPEAFF.

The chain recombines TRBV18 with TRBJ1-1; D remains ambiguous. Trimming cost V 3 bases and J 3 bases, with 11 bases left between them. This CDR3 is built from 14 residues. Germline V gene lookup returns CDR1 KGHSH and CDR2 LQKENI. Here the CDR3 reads CASSPTRADTEAFF. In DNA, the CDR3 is TGTGCCAGCTCACCCACGCGAGCGGACACTGAAGCTTTCTTT.

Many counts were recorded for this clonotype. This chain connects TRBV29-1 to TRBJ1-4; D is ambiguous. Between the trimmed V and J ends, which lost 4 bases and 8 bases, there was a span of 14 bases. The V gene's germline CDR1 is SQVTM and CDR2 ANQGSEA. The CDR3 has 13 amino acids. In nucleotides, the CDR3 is TGCAGCGTTGCTCGGGATAATGAAGAAAAACTGTTTTTT. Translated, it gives CSVARDNEEKLFF.

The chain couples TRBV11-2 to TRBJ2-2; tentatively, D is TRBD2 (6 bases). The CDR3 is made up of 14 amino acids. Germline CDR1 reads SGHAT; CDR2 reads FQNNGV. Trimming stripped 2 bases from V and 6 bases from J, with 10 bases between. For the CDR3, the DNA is TGTGCCAGCAGCTTATCCCCGGGAGCCGGGGAGCTGTTTTTT. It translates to CASSLSPGAGELFF.

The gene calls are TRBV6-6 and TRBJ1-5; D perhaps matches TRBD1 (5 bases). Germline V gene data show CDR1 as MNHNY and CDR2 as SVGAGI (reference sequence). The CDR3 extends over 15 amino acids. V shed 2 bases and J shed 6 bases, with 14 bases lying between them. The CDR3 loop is CASSYTGQAGQPQHF. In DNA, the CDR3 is TGTGCCAGCAGTTACACGGGGCAGGCTGGTCAGCCCCAGCATTTT.

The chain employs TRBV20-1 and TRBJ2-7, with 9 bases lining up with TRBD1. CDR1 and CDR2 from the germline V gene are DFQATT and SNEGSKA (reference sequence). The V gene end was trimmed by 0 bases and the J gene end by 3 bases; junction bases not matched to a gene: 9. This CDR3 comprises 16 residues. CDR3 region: CSARDVRGQGYYEQYF. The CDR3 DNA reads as TGCAGTGCTAGAGATGTTAGGGGACAGGGTTACTACGAGCAGTACTTC.

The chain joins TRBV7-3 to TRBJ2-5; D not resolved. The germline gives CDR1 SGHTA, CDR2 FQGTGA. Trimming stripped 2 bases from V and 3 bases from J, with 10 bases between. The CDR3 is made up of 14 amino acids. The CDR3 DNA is TGTGCCAGCAGCTTAGTTCACGGTGAAGAGACCCAGTACTTC. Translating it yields CASSLVHGEETQYF. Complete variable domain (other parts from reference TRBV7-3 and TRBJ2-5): GAGVSQTPSNKVTEKGKYVELRCDPISGHTALYWYRQSLGQGPEFLIYFQGTGAADDSGLPNDRFFAVRPEGSVSTLKIQRTERGDSAVYLCASSLVHGEETQYFGPGTRLLVL.

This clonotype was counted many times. As DNA, the CDR3 is TGTGCCAGCAGGACAGCCGGGACTAGCTACACAGATACGCAGTATTTT. This encodes CASRTAGTSYTDTQYF. The chain links TRBV12-3 or TRBV12-4 to TRBJ2-3; 9 bases are a match to TRBD2. Germline trimming cut 6 bases from V and 2 bases from J; bases unmatched to any gene: 9. This CDR3 comprises 16 residues.

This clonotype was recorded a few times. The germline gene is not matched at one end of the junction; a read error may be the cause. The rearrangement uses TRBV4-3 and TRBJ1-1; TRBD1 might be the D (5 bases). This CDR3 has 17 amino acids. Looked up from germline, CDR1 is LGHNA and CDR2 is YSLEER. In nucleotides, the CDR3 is TGCGCCAGCAGCCTTCAGGACGCCGGGGACGTGAACGCTGAAGCTTTCTTT. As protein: CASSLQDAGDVNAEAFF.

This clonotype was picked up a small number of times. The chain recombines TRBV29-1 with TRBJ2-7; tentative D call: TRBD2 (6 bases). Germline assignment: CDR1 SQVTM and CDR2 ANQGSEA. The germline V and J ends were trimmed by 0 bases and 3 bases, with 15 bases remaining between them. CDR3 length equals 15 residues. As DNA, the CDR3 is TGCAGCGTTGAAGATCCCTTGGGGGGACGCTACGAGCAGTACTTC. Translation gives CSVEDPLGGRYEQYF.

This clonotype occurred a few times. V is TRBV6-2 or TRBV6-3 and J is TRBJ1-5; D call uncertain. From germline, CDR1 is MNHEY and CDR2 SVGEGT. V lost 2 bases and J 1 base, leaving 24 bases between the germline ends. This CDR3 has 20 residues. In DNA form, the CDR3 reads TGTGCCAGCAGTTACGAAGGGCATTTTCCGCCCGAGAGGAGCAATCAGCCCCAGCATTTT. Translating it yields CASSYEGHFPPERSNQPQHF.

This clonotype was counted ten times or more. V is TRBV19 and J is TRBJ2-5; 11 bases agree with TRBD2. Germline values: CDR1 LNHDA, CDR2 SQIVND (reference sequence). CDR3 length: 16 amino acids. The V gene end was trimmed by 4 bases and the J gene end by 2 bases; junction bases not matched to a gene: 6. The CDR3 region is CASSTPGLAEQETQYF. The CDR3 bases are TGTGCCAGTAGTACCCCGGGACTAGCGGAACAAGAGACCCAGTACTTC.

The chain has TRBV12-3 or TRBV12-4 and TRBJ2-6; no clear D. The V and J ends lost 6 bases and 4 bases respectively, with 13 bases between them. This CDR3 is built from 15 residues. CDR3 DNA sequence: TGTGCCAGCAGCCCCTACTATCCCGGGGCCAACGTCCTGACTTTC. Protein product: CASSPYYPGANVLTF.

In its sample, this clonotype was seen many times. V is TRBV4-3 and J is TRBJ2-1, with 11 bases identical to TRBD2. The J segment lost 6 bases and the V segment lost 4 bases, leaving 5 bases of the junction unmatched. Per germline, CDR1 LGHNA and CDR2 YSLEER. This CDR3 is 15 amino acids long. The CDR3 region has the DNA TGCGCCAGCAGCCTCGGACTAGCGGGTCCCAATGAGCAGTTCTTC. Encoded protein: CASSLGLAGPNEQFF.

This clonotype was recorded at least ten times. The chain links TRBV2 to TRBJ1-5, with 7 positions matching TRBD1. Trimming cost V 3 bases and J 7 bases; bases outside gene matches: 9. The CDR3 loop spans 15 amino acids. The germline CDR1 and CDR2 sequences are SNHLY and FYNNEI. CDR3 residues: CASSDYVTGRQPQHF. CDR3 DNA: TGTGCCAGCAGTGATTACGTGACAGGGCGCCAGCCCCAGCATTTT.

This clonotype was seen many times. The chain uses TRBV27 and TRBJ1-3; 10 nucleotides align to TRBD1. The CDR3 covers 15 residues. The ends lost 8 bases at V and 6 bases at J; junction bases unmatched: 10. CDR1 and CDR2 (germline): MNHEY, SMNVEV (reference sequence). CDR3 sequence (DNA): TGTGCCAGCGGGTTTCCCGGACAGGGGGAAAACACCATATATTTT. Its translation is CASGFPGQGENTIYF.

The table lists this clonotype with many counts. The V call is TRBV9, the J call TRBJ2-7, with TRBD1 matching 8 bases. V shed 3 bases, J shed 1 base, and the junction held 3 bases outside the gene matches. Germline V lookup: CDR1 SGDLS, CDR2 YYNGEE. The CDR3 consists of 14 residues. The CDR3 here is CASSGRQGSYEQYF. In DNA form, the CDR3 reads TGTGCCAGCAGCGGACGACAGGGGTCCTACGAGCAGTACTTC.

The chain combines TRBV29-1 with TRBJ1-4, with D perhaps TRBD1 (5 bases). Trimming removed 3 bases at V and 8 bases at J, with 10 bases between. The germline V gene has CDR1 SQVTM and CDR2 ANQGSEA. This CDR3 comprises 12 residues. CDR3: CSVDLGGEKLFF. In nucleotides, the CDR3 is TGCAGCGTTGATTTGGGGGGAGAAAAACTGTTTTTT.

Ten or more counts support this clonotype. The CDR3 nucleotides are TGTGCCAGCAGCTTGGCGGGAGGGCCCAGCGAGCAGTACTTC. It translates to CASSLAGGPSEQYF. The chain couples TRBV5-4 to TRBJ2-7; 8 bases are shared with TRBD2. The CDR3 extends over 14 amino acids. Germline CDR1 is SGHNT and CDR2 is YYREEE (reference sequence). J lost 6 bases, V lost 0 bases, and 5 bases had no gene match.

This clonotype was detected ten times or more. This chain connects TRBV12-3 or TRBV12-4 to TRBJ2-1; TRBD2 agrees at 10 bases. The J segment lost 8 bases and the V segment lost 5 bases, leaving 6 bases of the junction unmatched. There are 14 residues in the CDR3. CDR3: CASSNSGRPHEQFF. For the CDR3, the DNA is TGTGCCAGCAGTAATAGCGGGAGGCCCCATGAGCAGTTCTTC.

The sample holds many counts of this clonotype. In DNA form, the CDR3 reads TGTGCCAGTAGTAAGGGACAGGCTGGGGCCAACGTCCTGACTTTC. This gives the protein CASSKGQAGANVLTF. This chain uses TRBV19 with TRBJ2-6, with TRBD1 identical over 8 bases. V dropped 4 bases and J dropped 2; count of bases not matched to a gene: 1. CDR3 length: 15 residues. Germline loops: CDR1 LNHDA, CDR2 SQIVND (reference sequence).

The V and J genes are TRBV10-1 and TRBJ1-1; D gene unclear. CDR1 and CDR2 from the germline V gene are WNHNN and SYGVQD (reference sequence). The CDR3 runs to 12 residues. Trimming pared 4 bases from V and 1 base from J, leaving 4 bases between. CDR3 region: CASSGRNTEAFF. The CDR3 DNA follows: TGCGCCAGCAGTGGCAGGAACACTGAAGCTTTCTTT.

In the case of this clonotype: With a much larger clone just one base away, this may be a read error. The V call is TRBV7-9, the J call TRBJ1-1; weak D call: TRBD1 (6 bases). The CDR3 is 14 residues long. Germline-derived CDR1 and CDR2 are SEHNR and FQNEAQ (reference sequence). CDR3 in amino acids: CANSSWGAKAEAFF. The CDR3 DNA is TGTGCCAACAGCTCGTGGGGGGCTAAGGCTGAAGCTTTCTTT.

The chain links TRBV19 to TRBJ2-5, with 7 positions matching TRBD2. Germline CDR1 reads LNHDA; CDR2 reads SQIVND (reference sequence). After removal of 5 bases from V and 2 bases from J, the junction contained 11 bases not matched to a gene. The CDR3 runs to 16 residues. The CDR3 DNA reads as TGTGCCAGTAGTCTTGATAGCGGGTCCGATCAAGAGACCCAGTACTTC. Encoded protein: CASSLDSGSDQETQYF.

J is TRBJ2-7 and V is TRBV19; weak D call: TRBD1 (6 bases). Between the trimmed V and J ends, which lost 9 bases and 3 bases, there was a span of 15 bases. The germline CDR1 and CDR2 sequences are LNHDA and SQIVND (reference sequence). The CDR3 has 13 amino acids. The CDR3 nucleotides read TGTGCCAGCTCCCGCCAGGGGAACTACGAGCAGTACTTC. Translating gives CASSRQGNYEQYF. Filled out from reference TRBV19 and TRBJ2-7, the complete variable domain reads DGGITQSPKYLFRKEGQNVTLSCEQNLNHDAMYWYRQDPGQGLRLIYYSQIVNDFQKGDIAEGYSVSREKKESFPLTVTSAQKNPTAFYLCASSRQGNYEQYFGPGTRLTVT.

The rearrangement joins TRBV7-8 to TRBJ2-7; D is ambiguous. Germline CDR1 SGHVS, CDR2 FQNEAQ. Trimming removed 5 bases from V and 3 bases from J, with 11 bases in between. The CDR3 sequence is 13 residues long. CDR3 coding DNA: TGTGCCAGCAGCCAACACCAGAACTACGAGCAGTACTTC. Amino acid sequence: CASSQHQNYEQYF.